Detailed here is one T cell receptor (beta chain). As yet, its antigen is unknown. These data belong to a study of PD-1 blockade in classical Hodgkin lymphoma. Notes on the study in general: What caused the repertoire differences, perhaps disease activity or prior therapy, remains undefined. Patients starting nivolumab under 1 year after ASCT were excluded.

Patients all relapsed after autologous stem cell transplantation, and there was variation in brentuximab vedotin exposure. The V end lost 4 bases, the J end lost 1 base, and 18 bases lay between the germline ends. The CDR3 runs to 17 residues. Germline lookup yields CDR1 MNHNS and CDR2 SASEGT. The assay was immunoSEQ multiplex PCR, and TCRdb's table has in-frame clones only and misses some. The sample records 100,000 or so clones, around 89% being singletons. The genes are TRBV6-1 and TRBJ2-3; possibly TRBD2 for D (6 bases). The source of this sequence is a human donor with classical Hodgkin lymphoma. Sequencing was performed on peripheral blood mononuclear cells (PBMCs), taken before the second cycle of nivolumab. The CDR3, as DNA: TGTGCCAGCAGTGCCAAAAAGAGGCTAGCGCGCACAGATACGCAGTATTTT. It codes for CASSAKKRLARTDTQYF.